This entry features one TCR beta chain sequence. No antigen is known for it. Treatment defined: roughly nine-day PBMC culture with coronavirus spike peptide pools or control peptides (ViraFEST assay). The data are from a study of vaccination and CD4 T cells after COVID-19. Study details: Post-COVID draws followed diagnosis by a median around 100 days (range 35 to 161). Median time from second vaccine dose to sampling was around 72 days (14 to 241). Spike peptides, overlapping and drawn from SARS-CoV-2, HCoV-NL63, HCoV-OC43 and HCoV-229E, were used to stimulate cells.

The V gene end was trimmed by 2 bases and the J gene end by 4 bases; junction bases not matched to a gene: 2. This CDR3 spans 14 amino acids. CDR1 is SGHDT, CDR2 YYEEEE, per germline. Sequencing of cultured CD4+ T cell DNA used the Oncomine TCR Beta short-read assay. TCRdb recomputed calls from the PCR reads with MiXCR, one row per CDR3 protein. Counted here are some 17,000 distinct CDR3 sequences, about 39% occurring once; the ten biggest clones make up around 12%. Sequences were obtained from CD4+ T cells from blood, cultured in vitro. The chain has TRBV5-6 and TRBJ2-1, with 8 bases fitting TRBD2. The TCR originated in a human donor who had recovered from COVID-19. The DNA for the CDR3 is TGTGCCAGCAGCTTACCGGGGGGGTACAATGAGCAGTTCTTC. Translated: CASSLPGGYNEQFF.